Sequencing of this T cell receptor beta chain was carried out in a study of naive and memory T cell subsets. Study results and limitations: Diversity fell and Gini index rose from naive through CM, EM, EMRA.

This clonotype was counted ten times or more. Its antigen is as yet unknown. An equimolar mix of two oligonucleotides served as the beta constant-region primer for TRBC1 and TRBC2. Ligated cDNA was amplified by four rounds of PCR with nested alpha and beta constant-region primers and SP2. TCRdb re-analysed the UMI-ligation and nested PCR reads in MiXCR, keeping a single row per CDR3 protein. This sample has some 80,000 distinct CDR3 sequences, with over 9% found just once. Sequencing was done on a sample of naive CD8+ T cells from blood. This sequence originates from a human donor in good health.

The CDR3 region is CSSHREGLEGEQYF. The CDR3 DNA sequence: TGCAGTTCGCACCGAGAGGGTCTTGAGGGCGAGCAGTACTTC. The rearrangement links TRBV20-1 to TRBJ2-7; weak D call: TRBD2 (5 bases). Germline V gives CDR1 DFQATT, CDR2 SNEGSKA (reference sequence). This CDR3 has 14 amino acids. V gave up 8 bases and J gave up 6 bases, with 23 bases separating them.